This T cell receptor beta chain was recorded in a study of blood T cell repertoires in COVID-19. This CDR3 has 15 residues. V was pared by 9 bases and J by 5 bases, with 23 bases between. Germline CDR1 is SGHDT and CDR2 is YYEEEE. This table comes from immunoSEQ multiplex PCR, and its TCRdb copy is limited to in-frame clones, with some not included. The repertoire has hundreds of thousands of clones, around 88% of them found once; the top ten carry roughly 8%. What was sequenced was peripheral blood. The rearrangement uses TRBV5-6 and TRBJ1-1; TRBD1 might be the D (6 bases). The TCR originated in a woman aged 50 to 65 with acute or convalescent COVID-19. The CDR3 protein is CATSPQWGRRTEAFF. The CDR3 nucleotides are TGTGCCACCTCGCCCCAATGGGGGCGGCGGACTGAAGCTTTCTTT.